Shown below are 31 T cell receptor beta chains from a single sample sequenced in a study of blood T cell repertoires in COVID-19 (dated by TCRdb to 2018 to 2020). Receptor amplification or capture employed the immunoSEQ multiplex PCR assay. TCRdb re-hosts the immuneACCESS table, in-frame sequences only. Its copies lack some clones; in the studies checked, an unresolved V gene accounts for under half of them, and the cause for the rest is not known. The sample data list around 160,000 clones, and roughly four fifths of these were observed just once. Roughly 11% of the sample lies in the top ten. Sequences were obtained from peripheral blood. The receptors were sampled from a human donor in a cohort sampled during active COVID-19.

The rearrangement joins TRBV4-3 to TRBJ1-1, with 7 bases lining up with TRBD1. Germline V gene data show CDR1 as LGHNA and CDR2 as YSLEER. This CDR3 has 15 amino acids. The junction had 5 bases not matched to a gene; V was cut back by 3 bases and J by 1 base. The CDR3 DNA reads as TGCGCCAGCAGCCAGGCCGGGACAGCGAACACTGAAGCTTTCTTT. The encoded protein is CASSQAGTANTEAFF.

This clone showed up just a few times. The CDR3 is CASRKITGTGLNYGYTF. Written as DNA, the CDR3 is TGTGCCAGCAGAAAGATAACCGGGACAGGGTTAAACTATGGCTACACCTTC. The gene calls are TRBV7-9 and TRBJ1-2; 9 bases line up with TRBD1. The CDR3 runs to 17 residues. CDR1 and CDR2 from the germline V gene are SEHNR and FQNEAQ (reference sequence). Unmatched junction bases numbered 13, after V lost 6 bases and J lost 2 bases. The whole variable domain, remainder taken from reference TRBV7-9 and TRBJ1-2, is DTGVSQNPRHKITKRGQNVTFRCDPISEHNRLYWYRQTLGQGPEFLTYFQNEAQLEKSRLLSDRFSAERPKGSFSTLEIQRTEQGDSAMYLCASRKITGTGLNYGYTFGSGTRLTVV.

This chain connects TRBV19 to TRBJ1-2; 7 bases fit TRBD1. Germline V gives CDR1 LNHDA, CDR2 SQIVND (reference sequence). The length of the CDR3 is 14 residues. V was pared by 5 bases and J by 2 bases, with 5 bases of the junction left unmatched. The CDR3 loop reads CASSSTGQNYGYTF. The CDR3 nucleotides read TGTGCCAGTAGTTCGACAGGGCAAAACTATGGCTACACCTTC. Together with reference TRBV19 and TRBJ1-2, the CDR3 gives the full variable domain: DGGITQSPKYLFRKEGQNVTLSCEQNLNHDAMYWYRQDPGQGLRLIYYSQIVNDFQKGDIAEGYSVSREKKESFPLTVTSAQKNPTAFYLCASSSTGQNYGYTFGSGTRLTVV.

This clone showed up just a few times. The chain joins TRBV21-1 to TRBJ2-5; the listed D gene, TRBD2, was not tested against the DNA. TRBV21-1 is given as a pseudogene. There are 16 residues in the CDR3. CDR3 sequence (DNA): TGTGCCAGCAGCAACTCCGGGACTCAATTCGAGGAGACCCAGTACTTC. Protein product: CASSNSGTQFEETQYF.

V is TRBV6-6 and J is TRBJ1-5; possible D gene TRBD1, 5 bases. Looked up from germline, CDR1 is MNHNY and CDR2 is SVGAGI (reference sequence). The CDR3 is made up of 16 amino acids. Deletions cut 5 bases from V and 7 bases from J, with 21 bases between. The CDR3 DNA sequence: TGTGCCAGCAGTAAGAACCCGGGCCTTGGGGCCCAGCCCCAGCATTTT. Translating it yields CASSKNPGLGAQPQHF.

This chain joins TRBV4-3 and TRBJ2-7; 11 bases agree with TRBD2. Germline V gene lookup returns CDR1 LGHNA and CDR2 YSLEER. This CDR3 has 14 residues. V gave up 3 bases and J gave up 7 bases; unmatched junction bases: 5. In nucleotides, the CDR3 is TGCGCCAGCAGCCAGGGACTAGCGGAAACTGAGCAGTACTTC. Its protein product is CASSQGLAETEQYF.

This clone has only one observation. J is TRBJ1-4 and V is TRBV4-3; D perhaps matches TRBD1 (5 bases). Trimming removed 0 bases from V and 7 bases from J, with 9 bases in between. This CDR3 contains 14 residues. Germline V lookup: CDR1 LGHNA, CDR2 YSLEER. As DNA, the CDR3 is TGCGCCAGCAGCCAAGATCTAAGGGGTGAAAAACTGTTTTTT. Translated: CASSQDLRGEKLFF.

The chain uses TRBV29-1 and TRBJ1-1; 7 positions match TRBD1. The junction had 5 bases not matched to a gene; V was cut back by 3 bases and J by 1 base. CDR1 is SQVTM, CDR2 ANQGSEA, per germline. The CDR3 loop spans 14 amino acids. In DNA, the CDR3 is TGCAGCGTTGACAGACAGGGTCCGAACACTGAAGCTTTCTTT. Its translation: CSVDRQGPNTEAFF.

This clone was seen a few times. V usage is TRBV27 and J usage is TRBJ2-2; possibly TRBD1 for D (6 bases). The V and J ends lost 0 bases and 4 bases respectively, with 12 bases between them. The CDR3 is 16 amino acids. CDR1 MNHEY and CDR2 SMNVEV come from the germline V gene (reference sequence). The CDR3 loop reads CASSLSLGAPTGELFF. For the CDR3, the DNA is TGTGCCAGCAGTTTATCGCTGGGGGCGCCCACCGGGGAGCTGTTTTTT.

This rearrangement joins TRBV4-3 to TRBJ2-3, with a possible D match to TRBD2 (6 bases). This CDR3 is built from 15 residues. The germline gives CDR1 LGHNA, CDR2 YSLEER. V was cut by 0 bases and J by 5 bases, with 12 bases left in between. CDR3 bases: TGCGCCAGCAGCCAAGAGGGCGGGGCGGGAGATACGCAGTATTTT. Amino acids: CASSQEGGAGDTQYF.

This chain connects TRBV28 to TRBJ1-4; D ambiguous. CDR1 and CDR2 from the germline V gene are MDHEN and SYDVKM. This CDR3 region has 14 residues. V lost 6 bases and J lost 10, with 18 bases in between. CDR3 amino acids: CASSPTEGQLKLFF. The CDR3 DNA is TGTGCCAGCAGCCCAACCGAGGGTCAGCTAAAACTGTTTTTT.

Only a few counts were recorded for this clone. The CDR3 is CASSPRPATNEKLFF. The CDR3 coding sequence is TGTGCCAGCAGCCCCCGTCCGGCAACTAATGAAAAACTGTTTTTT. The chain combines TRBV7-2 with TRBJ1-4; D is ambiguous. Germline CDR1 and CDR2: SGHTA and FQGNSA. This CDR3 region has 15 residues. V dropped 5 bases and J dropped 0 bases, with 10 bases sitting between them.

The J gene is TRBJ1-4, the V gene TRBV7-2; 7 bases are a match to TRBD1. CDR3 length: 18 amino acids. Germline-derived CDR1 and CDR2 are SGHTA and FQGNSA. V was clipped by 5 bases and J by 8 bases; unmatched bases: 20. In nucleotides, the CDR3 is TGTGCCAGCAGCCCTAAGGCAGGGGGAGCTTCAAATGTGGAAAAACTGTTTTTT. Amino acid sequence: CASSPKAGGASNVEKLFF.

The DNA of the CDR3 is TGTGCCACCAGCAGAGGGGGACAGGGGAGGGTCGAGCAGTACTTC. This codes for CATSRGGQGRVEQYF. This chain uses TRBV15 with TRBJ2-7, with 10 positions matching TRBD1. V lost 1 base and J lost 6; bases outside the gene matches: 6. Germline-derived CDR1 and CDR2 are LNHNV and YYDKDF (reference sequence). The CDR3 totals 15 residues.

This chain links TRBV11-2 with TRBJ1-4; possibly TRBD1 for D (5 bases). Germline-derived CDR1 and CDR2 are SGHAT and FQNNGV. This CDR3 comprises 17 residues. V lost 3 bases to trimming and J lost 0 bases, with 14 bases between them. The CDR3 protein is CASSFYGGLATNEKLFF. The CDR3 DNA reads TGTGCCAGCAGCTTCTATGGGGGACTCGCAACTAATGAAAAACTGTTTTTT.

The chain couples TRBV5-1 to TRBJ1-4; 8 bases align to TRBD1. CDR3 length: 16 amino acids. The junction had 11 bases not matched to a gene; V was cut back by 3 bases and J by 7 bases. Germline-derived CDR1 and CDR2 are SGHRS and YFSETQ. CDR3: CASSYGQGARGEKLFF. The CDR3 coding sequence is TGCGCCAGCAGCTACGGCCAGGGGGCGCGAGGTGAAAAACTGTTTTTT. Based on the CDR3 plus reference TRBV5-1 and TRBJ1-4, the full variable domain is KAGVTQTPRYLIKTRGQQVTLSCSPISGHRSVSWYQQTPGQGLQFLFEYFSETQRNKGNFPGRFSGRQFSNSRSEMNVSTLELGDSALYLCASSYGQGARGEKLFFGSGTQLSVL.

The chain combines TRBV10-1 with TRBJ2-7, with D possibly matching TRBD2 (7 bases). The CDR3 extends over 12 amino acids. The germline V and J ends were trimmed by 10 bases and 10 bases, with 20 bases remaining between them. In germline, CDR1 is WNHNN, CDR2 SYGVQD (reference sequence). DNA of the CDR3: TGCGCCACCTCCCCCGGGGGGCGCAGTCAGTACTTC. It encodes CATSPGGRSQYF.

V and J are TRBV19 and TRBJ1-6; D is perhaps TRBD1 (5 bases). Germline V gene data show CDR1 as LNHDA and CDR2 as SQIVND (reference sequence). The CDR3 loop spans 15 amino acids. V was clipped by 6 bases and J by 14 bases, with 23 bases between them. CDR3 DNA: TGTGCCAGTAGCCCCGCGGGACCGGTCGATGTGGCCCTCCACTTT. Its translation is CASSPAGPVDVALHF.

The rearrangement joins TRBV10-1 to TRBJ2-1, with TRBD1 identical over 7 bases. The CDR3 is 15 residues long. J gave up 1 base and V 6 bases, and 6 bases lay outside the gene matches. Germline CDR1 and CDR2: WNHNN and SYGVQD (reference sequence). DNA of the CDR3: TGCGCCAGCAGCCTATCGGGACAGTCCTACAATGAGCAGTTCTTC. It encodes CASSLSGQSYNEQFF.

The V gene is TRBV5-1, the J gene TRBJ2-2; D may be TRBD1 (6 bases). V lost 0 bases and J 4 bases, leaving 10 bases between the germline ends. CDR1 is SGHRS, CDR2 YFSETQ, per germline. This CDR3 is built from 15 residues. DNA for the CDR3: TGCGCCAGCAGCTTGGTTACAGGGCCCACCGGGGAGCTGTTTTTT. Encoded protein: CASSLVTGPTGELFF.

This chain links TRBV7-2 with TRBJ2-1; TRBD1 matches 11 bases. The germline gives CDR1 SGHTA, CDR2 FQGNSA. This CDR3 region has 14 residues. V lost 6 bases and J lost 7; bases outside the gene matches: 5. The CDR3 sequence is CASRRTGGGNEQFF. CDR3 coding DNA: TGTGCCAGCAGACGGACAGGGGGCGGGAATGAGCAGTTCTTC.

The chain joins TRBV25-1 to TRBJ1-4; perhaps TRBD1 as D (5 bases). This CDR3 has 14 residues. With 3 bases removed from V and 5 bases from J, the gap between germline ends came to 10 bases. The germline V gene encodes CDR1 MGHDK and CDR2 SYGVNS. CDR3 DNA sequence: TGTGCCAGCAGTGATGGAAGGGGAAATGAAAAACTGTTTTTT. Protein: CASSDGRGNEKLFF.

The chain carries TRBV7-3 and TRBJ2-3, with D possibly TRBD2 on 7 matching bases. V was trimmed by 5 bases and J by 1 base, leaving 16 bases between them. CDR1 and CDR2 from the germline V gene are SGHTA and FQGTGA. The CDR3 is 16 residues long. The DNA for the CDR3 is TGTGCCAGCAGCCCCCGAGAGGGGGGGGGCACAGATACGCAGTATTTT. Translating gives CASSPREGGGTDTQYF.

The V and J genes are TRBV11-2 and TRBJ2-7, with 8 bases that match TRBD2. CDR1 is SGHAT, CDR2 FQNNGV, per germline. The CDR3 has 15 residues. V dropped 5 bases and J dropped 0; count of bases not matched to a gene: 6. The CDR3 loop is CASSILAASSYEQYF. The CDR3 region has the DNA TGTGCCAGCAGCATACTAGCGGCGAGCTCCTACGAGCAGTACTTC.

On this clone: Additional DNA sequences in this sample encode the identical CDR3. The gene calls are TRBV18 and TRBJ1-2, with 8 bases matching TRBD1. In germline, CDR1 is KGHSH, CDR2 LQKENI. After removal of 3 bases from V and 4 bases from J, the junction contained 7 bases not matched to a gene. The CDR3 length is 15 residues. CDR3 DNA: TGTGCCAGCTCACCGACAGGGGTTGGTGGCTATGGCTACACCTTC. Its translation: CASSPTGVGGYGYTF.

This chain connects TRBV3-1 (or the pseudogene TRBV3-2) to TRBJ1-2; 8 bases agree with TRBD1. CDR3 length: 16 amino acids. Germline values: CDR1 LGHDT, CDR2 YNNKEL (reference sequence). Losses at the gene ends were 3 bases for V and 1 base for J; bases not matched to a gene: 7. In DNA, the CDR3 is TGTGCCAGCAGCCATCATGGACAGGGTGGTAACTATGGCTACACCTTC. It encodes CASSHHGQGGNYGYTF.

V and J are TRBV6-2 or TRBV6-3 and TRBJ2-3; D is unresolved. This CDR3 is 15 amino acids long. The V gene's germline CDR1 is MNHEY and CDR2 SVGEGT. Trimming removed 6 bases from V and 0 bases from J, with 13 bases in between. CDR3 loop: CASSMSPTSTDTQYF. The CDR3 nucleotides are TGTGCCAGCAGCATGAGCCCTACTAGCACAGATACGCAGTATTTT.

V gene TRBV28 combines with J gene TRBJ1-1; D not resolved. The CDR3 loop spans 14 amino acids. Germline assignment: CDR1 MDHEN and CDR2 SYDVKM. The ends were cut back, 6 bases at V and 1 base at J, with 12 bases in the middle. The DNA of the CDR3 is TGTGCCAGCAGCCCCCCTAGGAGGAACACTGAAGCTTTCTTT. Translated: CASSPPRRNTEAFF.

The chain carries TRBV5-8 and TRBJ1-5; a possible D gene is TRBD1 (6 bases). The germline V gene has CDR1 SGHTS and CDR2 YDEGEE. The CDR3 is 12 amino acids. V lost 3 bases and J 7 bases, leaving 8 bases between the germline ends. CDR3 bases: TGTGCCAGCAGCTGGGGGCAGCAGCCCCAGCATTTT. Protein product: CASSWGQQPQHF.

The chain joins TRBV7-2 to TRBJ2-3; 15 bases match TRBD2. The CDR3 covers 16 residues. Germline CDR1 SGHTA, CDR2 FQGNSA. V was clipped by 5 bases and J by 6 bases; unmatched bases: 6. The CDR3 sequence: CASSPGLAGGPDTQYF. Here the CDR3 DNA reads TGTGCCAGCAGCCCCGGACTAGCGGGGGGGCCGGATACGCAGTATTTT.

The V call is TRBV7-2, the J call TRBJ1-5; 8 bases match TRBD1. V was clipped by 5 bases and J by 4 bases; unmatched bases: 4. The germline V gene encodes CDR1 SGHTA and CDR2 FQGNSA. The CDR3 extends over 14 amino acids. CDR3 in DNA: TGTGCCAGCAGCACTAGGACAGGGAATCAGCCCCAGCATTTT. Protein sequence: CASSTRTGNQPQHF.